The rows below give T cell receptor beta chains drawn from one sample of a study of T cells in Graves' hyperthyroidism and ophthalmopathy. TCRdb processed the multiplex PCR reads anew with MiXCR; each CDR3 protein has one entry. The sample gives fewer than 400,000 distinct CDR3 sequences, around an eighth of which show up once; around 27% is in the top ten. Sequenced input: blood. These TCRs come from a man over 45 with Graves' ophthalmopathy. Each CDR3 is given with its conserved first and last residue. A D gene is named only where the DNA matches it firmly. Not every row has a clone size; where given, it reads once, few, many or a size class.

>TRBJ1-6|11|few|TRBV20-1|NA
CSAMENSPLHF
TGCAGTGCAATGGAGAATTCACCCCTCCACTTT
>TRBJ1-1|14|few|TRBV15|NA
CATSRGGADLMAFF
TGTGCCACCAGCAGAGGTGGGGCTGATTTGATGGCTTTCTTT
>TRBJ2-3|15|many|TRBV15|NA
CATSRDSPGTDTQYF
TGTGCCACCAGCAGAGATAGCCCCGGTACAGATACGCAGTATTTT
>TRBJ2-3|15|many|TRBV20-1|NA
CSASGQGRNTDTQYF
TGCAGTGCTAGCGGCCAGGGGAGGAACACAGATACGCAGTATTTT
>TRBJ1-1|13|many|TRBV29-1|NA
CSVDLRGFSGAFF
TGCAGCGTTGACCTACGGGGGTTTTCGGGAGCTTTCTTT
>TRBJ1-1|15|many|TRBV4-1|TRBD1
CASSPRGTGNTEAFF
TGCGCCAGCAGCCCAAGAGGGACAGGGAACACTGAAGCTTTCTTT
>TRBJ2-7|18|NA|TRBV6-4|TRBD2
CASSVLLAGRPLGYERYF
TGTGCCAGCAGCGTGCTACTAGCGGGAAGGCCCCTGGGTTACGAGCGGTACTTC
>TRBJ2-7|16|few|TRBV5-1|TRBD2
CASSLVLLADSYEQYF
TGCGCCAGCAGCTTGGTGTTGCTAGCGGACTCCTACGAGCAGTACTTC
>TRBJ2-1|18|NA|TRBV19|TRBD2
CASSPDLTPAGGDNEQFF
TGTGCCAGTAGTCCAGATCTAACCCCAGCGGGAGGGGACAATGAGCAGTTCTTC
>TRBJ1-5|16|many|TRBV20-1|NA
CSARDVQAGAGQPQHF
TGCAGTGCTAGAGATGTACAGGCGGGCGCAGGTCAGCCCCAGCATTTT
>TRBJ2-2|19|NA|TRBV5-6|TRBD2
CASSLSGSFLYSNTGELFF
TGTGCCAGCAGCTTAAGCGGGAGCTTTTTGTATTCGAACACCGGGGAGCTGTTTTTT
>TRBJ2-7|12|many|TRBV6-1|NA
CASMDLRYEQYF
TGTGCCAGCATGGACCTCCGCTACGAGCAGTACTTC
>TRBJ2-7|13|many|TRBV20-1|NA
CSARDLFSLEQYF
TGCAGTGCTAGAGATCTCTTCAGCCTCGAGCAGTACTTC
>TRBJ2-1|16|few|TRBV4-1|TRBD2
CASSQDPSGRANEQFF
TGCGCCAGCAGCCAAGATCCCAGCGGGAGGGCCAATGAGCAGTTCTTC
>TRBJ1-5|15|NA|TRBV20-1|TRBD1
CSARTGLYSNQPQHF
TGCAGTGCCAGGACAGGCCTCTATAGCAATCAGCCCCAGCATTTT
>TRBJ2-1|15|few|TRBV6-1|TRBD1
CASSDRDRRANEQFF
TGTGCCAGCAGCGACCGGGACAGGCGGGCAAATGAGCAGTTCTTC
>TRBJ2-3|14|NA|TRBV5-4|NA
CASSFSGATDTQYF
TGTGCCAGCAGCTTCTCTGGGGCCACAGATACGCAGTATTTT
>TRBJ2-7|12|many|TRBV3-1|NA
CASSQDRYEQYF
TGTGCCAGCAGCCAAGATCGGTACGAGCAGTACTTC